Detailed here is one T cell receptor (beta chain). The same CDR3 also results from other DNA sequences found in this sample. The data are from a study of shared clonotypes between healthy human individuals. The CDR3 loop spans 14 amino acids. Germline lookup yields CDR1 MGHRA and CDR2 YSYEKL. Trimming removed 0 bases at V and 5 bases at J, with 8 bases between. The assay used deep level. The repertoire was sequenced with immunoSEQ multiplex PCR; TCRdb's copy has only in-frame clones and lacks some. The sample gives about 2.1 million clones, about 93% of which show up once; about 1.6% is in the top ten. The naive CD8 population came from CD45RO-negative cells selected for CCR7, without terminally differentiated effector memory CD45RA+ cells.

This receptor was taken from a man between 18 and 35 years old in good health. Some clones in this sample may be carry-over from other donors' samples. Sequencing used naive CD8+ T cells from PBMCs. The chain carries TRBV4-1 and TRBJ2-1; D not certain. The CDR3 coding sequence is TGCGCCAGCAGCCAAGACCGAACGAACAATGAGCAGTTCTTC. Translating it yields CASSQDRTNNEQFF.